The subject of this entry is one T cell receptor beta chain. Its specificity is unknown. PCR involved 60 Vbeta and 13 Jbeta primers. This table comes from immunoSEQ multiplex PCR, and its TCRdb copy is limited to in-frame clones, with some not included. The sample has some 65,000 clones, 62% seen once. These data originate in a study of cytomegalovirus exposure and HLA in healthy donors. Study-level results: HLA alleles were associated with 16,951 TCR beta sequences in a later analysis at 0.05 false discovery rate.

Input material: PBMCs. This TCR was sampled from a young man in good health and CMV-seronegative.

Here the CDR3 reads CASKEGQGSYEQYF. The DNA for the CDR3 is TGTGCCAGTAAAGAGGGACAGGGCTCCTACGAGCAGTACTTC. This rearrangement joins TRBV19 to TRBJ2-7; 9 nucleotides match TRBD1. Per germline, CDR1 LNHDA and CDR2 SQIVND (reference sequence). The CDR3 is 14 amino acids. The J segment lost 0 bases and the V segment lost 7 bases, leaving 4 bases of the junction unmatched.